This TCR beta chain stems from a study of persistence of HIV-infected CD4 T cells. Study-level findings and limits: TCRbeta richness was lower in CMV- and Gag-responding cells than in anti-CD3/anti-CD28-responding cells.

Cells were stimulated nonspecifically with anti-CD3/anti-CD28 magnetic beads. Responding CD4+ T cells were sorted by upregulation of both CD40 ligand and CD69. Of note for this clone: Its target is unknown.

This was the immunoSEQ version 4 assay in survey mode. Here immunoSEQ multiplex PCR was the method, and the copy in TCRdb shows in-frame clones only, minus some. This sample has 35,000 to 50,000 clones, with around 92% found just once. Between the trimmed V and J ends, which lost 4 bases and 4 bases, there was a span of 14 bases. The CDR3 length is 15 residues. CDR1 is MNHNY and CDR2 is SVGAGI in the germline V gene (reference sequence). The V gene is TRBV6-6, the J gene TRBJ1-5; perhaps TRBD1 as D (6 bases). The input for sequencing was CD4+ T cells sorted from PBMCs after roughly 17-hour stimulation, taken from a patient who received antiretroviral therapy. The receptor comes from an adult man with HIV who was CMV-seropositive. This CDR3 is CASSSQDSRNQPQHF. CDR3 nucleotides: TGTGCCAGCAGTTCCCAGGACAGCCGAAATCAGCCCCAGCATTTT.